This TCR beta chain was identified in a study of PD-1 blockade in mismatch repair-deficient tumors (TCRdb year 2017). Study-level background: Between late 2013 and 2016, approximately 90 consecutive patients with over ten mismatch repair-deficient cancer types, all previously treated and progressing, were enrolled in the trial. Deep sequencing of TCR CDR3 regions was used to track tumor-associated T cell clones in peripheral blood of patients responding to PD-1 blockade.

Paper-wide results and their limitations: Tumor-resident clones, often undetectable in blood before treatment, expanded rapidly after pembrolizumab and then contracted, generally before radiologic responses. Of about seven peptides, a few triggered clonal expansion, producing 150 or so unique blood TCRs, of which about seven were also present in tumor, and every positive peptide came from a frameshift mutation.

The V and J ends are trimmed by 7 bases and 0 bases, leaving 19 bases between them. According to the germline V gene, CDR1 reads WSHSY and CDR2 reads SAAADI. There are 16 amino acids in the CDR3, from cysteine to phenylalanine inclusive. This entry keeps only the CDR3 DNA: 48 bases, framed from base 1. Sample time point, as interpreted from the label and publication: roughly 11-day in vitro stimulation with candidate neoantigen peptide 6. Mismatch repair deficiency in every enrolled patient was established by polymerase chain reaction or immunohistochemistry. Three patients who responded to pembrolizumab therapy underwent TCR sequencing. Each of several ELISpot-reactive candidate neoantigen peptides was used in an approximately ten-day in vitro stimulation prior to TCR sequencing. A control culture lacking peptide was run in an identical manner and was used as the baseline for calculation of clone fold changes. In the phase II trial, pembrolizumab PD-1 blockade was tested prospectively in advanced mismatch repair-deficient cancers, no matter which tissue of origin the cancers came from.

As regards this clone: This clone's antigen is unknown. Within one base of it there is no much larger clone, and no base qualities were kept.

The protocol used for the library was the immunoSEQ multiplex PCR assay. The study's processing was this. A clone was classified as neoantigen-specific if the clone expanded significantly in response to the relevant peptide and did not expand significantly in response to any other peptide tested. TCRdb took this table from immuneACCESS and kept in-frame rearrangements with V and J called. Such tables lack part of the clones; where checked against another copy, unresolved V genes explain under half of the gap, and the rest is unexplained. V and J calls and clone size are as listed in that table; D and trimming were resolved from the DNA. The sample table holds roughly 13,000 clones, of which approximately 90% were seen once. The ten largest make up under 5.5% of the sample.

The specimen comprised cells cultured in vitro, sampled from a patient treated with pembrolizumab. The V gene is TRBV10-2 and the J gene is TRBJ2-7, with TRBD2 perhaps the D gene, on 6 matching bases. This sequence was found in an adult with mismatch repair-deficient cancer. The sequenced DNA: TGCGCCAGCACGAATTTCCGGGACTCCTACTCCTACGAGCAGTACTTC. Its translation is CASTNFRDSYSYEQYF.